Listed below are T cell receptor beta chains from one sample, sequenced in a study of control samples from healthy donors and cancer patients. Assay: immunoSEQ multiplex PCR; the TCRdb copy retains only in-frame clones and omits some. The table includes 130,000 or so clones, about nine tenths detected once. The sample consisted of blood. The receptor set was obtained from a man aged 35 to 55 in good health. CDR3s include the opening cysteine and the closing phenylalanine or tryptophan. A D gene is named only where the DNA matches it firmly. Size is omitted from some rows. Given values are once, few, many or a class for expanded clones.

TRBJ1-5	.	many	TRBV6-2/TRBV6-3	CASSYVRGTQPQHF	TGTGCCAGCAGTTACGTCAGGGGCACTCAGCCCCAGCATTTT
TRBJ1-2	.	.	TRBV6-2/TRBV6-3	CASSPSADYGYTF	TGTGCCAGCAGCCCATCTGCCGACTATGGCTACACCTTC
TRBJ1-4	.	.	TRBV3-1/TRBV3-2	CASSQRARRGSNEKLFF	TGTGCCAGCAGCCAAAGGGCTAGGAGGGGATCTAATGAAAAACTGTTTTTT
TRBJ2-7	.	.	TRBV6-2/TRBV6-3	CASSYSVAVDEQYF	TGTGCCAGCAGTTACAGCGTAGCCGTCGACGAGCAGTACTTC
TRBJ1-3	.	.	TRBV7-9	CASSPGTSSSGNTIYF	TGTGCCAGCAGCCCTGGGACCTCGAGCTCTGGAAACACCATATATTTT
TRBJ2-3	TRBD2	.	TRBV19	CASQAGISTDTQYF	TGTGCCAGTCAAGCGGGGATTAGCACAGATACGCAGTATTTT
TRBJ1-6	.	.	TRBV5-6	CASSFETAQNSPLHF	TGTGCCAGCAGCTTCGAGACAGCGCAAAATTCACCCCTCCACTTT
TRBJ2-7	.	.	TRBV4-3	CASSEGLIGLYEQYF	TGCGCCAGCAGCGAGGGACTGATTGGTCTTTACGAGCAGTACTTC
TRBJ1-1	.	.	TRBV5-1	CASSTHNMNTEAFF	TGCGCCAGCAGCACACATAATATGAACACTGAAGCTTTCTTT
TRBJ1-1	.	.	TRBV19	CASSRALNTEAFF	TGTGCCAGTAGTAGAGCACTGAACACTGAAGCTTTCTTT
TRBJ1-6	TRBD1	.	TRBV29-1	CSVASGGNSPLHF	TGCAGCGTTGCGTCAGGGGGCAATTCACCCCTCCACTTT
TRBJ2-7	.	.	TRBV4-3	CASSQDTFREQYF	TGCGCCAGCAGCCAAGATACTTTCAGGGAGCAGTACTTC
TRBJ1-1	.	.	TRBV6-1	CASSEAFGKRETEAFF	TGTGCCAGCAGTGAAGCATTTGGAAAAAGGGAAACTGAAGCTTTCTTT
TRBJ2-1	TRBD2	.	TRBV29-1	CSAGGTTSWEQFF	TGCAGCGCCGGCGGGACTACTTCATGGGAGCAGTTCTTC
TRBJ1-1	TRBD1	.	TRBV7-9	CASSSRDRAYTEAFF	TGTGCCAGCAGCTCCCGGGACAGGGCTTACACTGAAGCTTTCTTT
TRBJ1-2	.	.	TRBV4-3	CASSQDWVTENYGYTF	TGCGCCAGCAGCCAAGATTGGGTCACTGAGAACTATGGCTACACCTTC
TRBJ1-1	TRBD1	once	TRBV3-1/TRBV3-2	CASSRSGTGAFF	TGTGCCAGCAGCCGATCCGGGACAGGGGCTTTCTTT
TRBJ1-2	.	.	TRBV20-1	CSARDYGYTF	TGCAGTGCTAGAGATTACGGCTACACCTTC
TRBJ2-7	TRBD1	.	TRBV9	CASSVVAGQGLDEQYF	TGTGCCAGCAGCGTTGTAGCCGGACAGGGGCTTGACGAGCAGTACTTC
TRBJ1-2	TRBD1	.	TRBV27	CASSRDSLGWGGYTF	TGTGCCAGCAGCCGGGACAGCTTGGGATGGGGTGGCTACACCTTC
TRBJ1-1	.	few	TRBV27	CASSSPGRWTEAFF	TGTGCCAGCAGTAGTCCTGGCAGGTGGACTGAAGCTTTCTTT
TRBJ2-7	.	.	TRBV20-1	CSASNGLSYEQYF	TGCAGTGCTAGTAACGGTCTCTCCTACGAGCAGTACTTC
TRBJ2-2	.	.	TRBV29-1	CSVENRQGNTGELFF	TGCAGCGTTGAGAACCGCCAGGGGAACACCGGGGAGCTGTTTTTT
TRBJ1-2	.	.	TRBV14	CASSQEGNGYTF	TGTGCCAGCAGCCAAGAAGGAAATGGCTACACCTTC
TRBJ1-1	TRBD1	.	TRBV25-1	CASSESGTGGNTEAFF	TGTGCCAGCAGTGAATCGGGGACAGGGGGCAACACTGAAGCTTTCTTT
TRBJ2-6	.	.	TRBV5-4	CASSLTGFGANVLTF	TGTGCCAGCAGCTTGACAGGGTTTGGGGCCAACGTCCTGACTTTC
TRBJ1-6	TRBD1	.	TRBV11-3	CASSEDRGTYNSPLHF	TGTGCCAGCAGCGAAGACAGGGGCACCTATAATTCACCCCTCCACTTT
TRBJ2-7	.	.	TRBV14	CASSQDDWGREKSYEQYF	TGTGCCAGCAGCCAAGATGACTGGGGTCGGGAGAAGTCCTACGAGCAGTACTTC
TRBJ1-1	.	.	TRBV11-3	CASSLRGGVTEAFF	TGTGCCAGCAGCTTAAGAGGTGGGGTCACTGAAGCTTTCTTT
TRBJ1-6	.	.	TRBV2	CASRRTGQNSPLHF	TGTGCCAGCAGAAGGACGGGTCAGAATTCACCCCTCCACTTT
TRBJ1-1	TRBD1	once	TRBV25-1	CASRSNVQGAIAEAFF	TGTGCCAGCAGGAGCAACGTACAGGGGGCGATCGCTGAAGCTTTCTTT
TRBJ1-1	.	.	TRBV11-3	CASSLDQMGGSYTEAFF	TGTGCCAGCAGCTTAGACCAAATGGGGGGCTCGTACACTGAAGCTTTCTTT
TRBJ2-2	.	.	TRBV11-1	CASSLGAGSGELFF	TGTGCCAGCAGCTTAGGGGCCGGGTCCGGGGAGCTGTTTTTT
TRBJ2-3	.	.	TRBV15	CATSREGGVPPPTQYF	TGTGCCACCAGCAGAGAGGGCGGGGTTCCCCCCCCCACGCAGTATTTT
TRBJ1-1	.	few	TRBV11-3	CASSLGFGKNTEAFF	TGTGCCAGCAGCTTAGGCTTCGGGAAGAACACTGAAGCTTTCTTT
TRBJ2-7	.	.	TRBV25-1	CASSYGAHEQYF	TGTGCCAGCAGTTACGGGGCGCACGAGCAGTACTTC
TRBJ1-2	.	.	TRBV7-2	CASSLVDLLGYTF	TGTGCCAGCAGCTTAGTCGATCTCCTTGGCTACACCTTC
TRBJ1-5	.	few	TRBV12-3/TRBV12-4	CASSYNQPQHF	TGTGCCAGCAGTTACAATCAGCCCCAGCATTTT
TRBJ1-5	.	.	TRBV18	CASSQQNSNQPQHF	TGTGCCAGCTCACAACAGAACAGCAATCAGCCCCAGCATTTT
TRBJ2-5	TRBD1	.	TRBV13	CASSADRGHIKTQYF	TGTGCCAGCAGCGCCGACAGGGGCCATATAAAGACCCAGTACTTC
TRBJ2-5	TRBD2	.	TRBV5-1	CASSWERGEETQYF	TGCGCCAGCAGCTGGGAGCGGGGTGAAGAGACCCAGTACTTC
TRBJ1-6	.	.	TRBV5-1	CASSLGGRANSPLHF	TGCGCCAGCAGCTTGGGCGGCAGGGCTAATTCACCCCTCCACTTT
TRBJ1-5	TRBD1	once	TRBV10-1	CASSGGGPNQPQHF	TGCGCCAGCAGTGGAGGGGGCCCTAATCAGCCCCAGCATTTT
TRBJ2-7	.	.	TRBV5-1	CASSLALAGYEQYF	TGCGCCAGCAGCTTGGCCCTAGCCGGTTACGAGCAGTACTTC
TRBJ2-5	.	.	TRBV11-2	CASSLGTLQETQYF	TGTGCCAGCAGCCTCGGGACACTTCAAGAGACCCAGTACTTC
TRBJ1-6	.	.	TRBV4-3	CASSQAPRSPLHF	TGCGCCAGCAGCCAAGCACCCCGTTCACCCCTCCACTTT
TRBJ1-2	TRBD1	many	TRBV12-3/TRBV12-4	CASSTGGVGYTF	TGTGCCAGCAGTACAGGGGGGGTTGGCTACACCTTC
TRBJ2-5	TRBD1	.	TRBV5-4	CASSPRQGSGETQYF	TGTGCCAGCAGCCCTAGACAGGGTTCGGGCGAGACCCAGTACTTC
TRBJ2-1	.	.	TRBV10-1	CASSNDLSGYNEQFF	TGCGCCAGCAGCAACGACCTATCGGGTTACAATGAGCAGTTCTTC
TRBJ1-1	.	.	TRBV2	CASTGHLTEAFF	TGTGCCAGCACCGGACACCTCACTGAAGCTTTCTTT
TRBJ2-7	TRBD1	.	TRBV6-2/TRBV6-3	CASSYLGQGPYEQYF	TGTGCCAGCAGTTACTTGGGACAGGGGCCCTACGAGCAGTACTTC
TRBJ2-2	TRBD1	.	TRBV19	CASRRQGAREGGELFF	TGTGCCAGTAGACGACAGGGGGCGAGAGAGGGCGGGGAGCTGTTTTTT
TRBJ1-5	.	.	TRBV2	CASSVTVLSNQPQHF	TGTGCCAGCAGTGTCACAGTACTTAGCAATCAGCCCCAGCATTTT